A single sample gave rise to the 20 T cell receptor beta chains below, sequenced in a study of blood T cells in healthy people across ages. Together with a sample-barcoded 5' primer, a J-beta primer mix was included in a second PCR lasting about 7 to 11 cycles. TCRdb passed the 5' RACE reads through MiXCR, listing each CDR3 protein once. The sample includes roughly 860,000 distinct CDR3 sequences, 62% of them seen just once. Specimen: blood. These receptors were obtained from a man aged 30 to 39 in good health.

The chain joins TRBV20-1 to TRBJ2-2; 7 bases map to TRBD1. This CDR3 is built from 13 residues. The germline gives CDR1 DFQATT, CDR2 SNEGSKA (reference sequence). V gave up 5 bases and J gave up 4 bases; unmatched junction bases: 4. The CDR3 region is CSAPRGSTGELFF. The CDR3 DNA is TGCAGTGCTCCCAGGGGGAGCACCGGGGAGCTGTTTTTT.

The chain couples TRBV15 to TRBJ2-4; D tentatively reads TRBD1 or TRBD2 (6 bases each). TRBJ2-7 matches the DNA end more closely, so the J call is doubtful. CDR1 is LNHNV, CDR2 YYDKDF, per germline (reference sequence). The CDR3 length is 15 residues. CDR3 coding DNA: TGTGCCACCAGCCCTGAGGGGGGCGCGAACTACGAGCAGTACTTC. Encoded protein: CATSPEGGANYEQYF.

This clonotype was counted between two and nine times. The chain uses TRBV29-1 and TRBJ2-1, with TRBD2 identical over 9 bases. Looked up from germline, CDR1 is SQVTM and CDR2 is ANQGSEA. The length of the CDR3 is 12 residues. J lost 10 bases, V lost 4 bases, and 5 bases had no gene match. As DNA, the CDR3 is TGCAGCGTTGTTAGCGGGGGCGGGGAGCAGTTCTTC. Its translation: CSVVSGGGEQFF.

This sequence joins TRBV7-2 and TRBJ2-3; D gene unclear. The CDR3 runs to 14 residues. V lost 5 bases, J lost 4 bases, and 13 bases lay in between. Germline V gene lookup returns CDR1 SGHTA and CDR2 FQGNSA. The CDR3 DNA follows: TGTGCCAGCAGCCCTCCCCTCAGGCCAGATACGCAGTATTTT. Protein sequence: CASSPPLRPDTQYF.

This chain links TRBV5-4 with TRBJ2-5, with TRBD2 matching 9 bases. CDR3 size: 15 residues. Per the germline V gene, CDR1 is SGHNT and CDR2 is YYREEE (reference sequence). Trimming removed 2 bases from V and 5 bases from J; junction bases left unmatched: 7. DNA for the CDR3: TGTGCCAGCAGCTTAGGCGGGGGGGCCGATGAGACCCAGTACTTC. Translation: CASSLGGGADETQYF.

Within the sample, this clonotype is medium-sized (0.01 to 0.1%). V and J are TRBV6-5 and TRBJ2-7, with 8 bases matching TRBD2. CDR3 length equals 14 residues. V shed 2 bases, J shed 3 bases, and the junction held 3 bases outside the gene matches. Per the germline V gene, CDR1 is MNHEY and CDR2 is SVGAGI. CDR3 region: CASSYRRGGYEQYF. The CDR3 bases are TGTGCCAGCAGTTACCGACGGGGGGGCTACGAGCAGTACTTC.

This clonotype was picked up a small number of times. This rearrangement joins TRBV6-1 to TRBJ1-4; D is possibly TRBD1 (6 bases). CDR3 length equals 14 residues. V gave up 0 bases and J gave up 7 bases, with 9 bases separating them. Per germline, CDR1 MNHNS and CDR2 SASEGT. CDR3 coding DNA: TGTGCCAGCAGTGAAGCAGGGGGGGGTGAAAAACTGTTTTTT. Encoded protein: CASSEAGGGEKLFF.

This sequence joins TRBV7-9 and TRBJ2-1; no firm D call. The CDR3 is 12 residues long. Looked up from germline, CDR1 is SEHNR and CDR2 is FQNEAQ (reference sequence). Trimming took 10 bases from V and 9 from J, leaving 16 bases between them. The CDR3 DNA reads TGTGCCACACAGTCCGGGCTTGGTGAGCAGTTCTTC. Its protein is CATQSGLGEQFF. The full variable domain, in which reference TRBV7-9 and TRBJ2-1 provide the parts outside the CDR3, is DTGVSQNPRHKITKRGQNVTFRCDPISEHNRLYWYRQTLGQGPEFLTYFQNEAQLEKSRLLSDRFSAERPKGSFSTLEIQRTEQGDSAMYLCATQSGLGEQFFGPGTRLTVL.

This clonotype was seen a few times. The chain employs TRBV29-1 and TRBJ2-3; TRBD2 matches 14 bases. Germline V gene sequence: CDR1 SQVTM, CDR2 ANQGSEA. This CDR3 is 16 amino acids long. Trimming cost V 1 base and J 5 bases; bases outside gene matches: 5. CDR3 residues: CSVEGTSGRILDTQYF. The DNA of the CDR3 is TGCAGCGTTGAAGGGACTAGCGGGAGGATTTTAGATACGCAGTATTTT.

This clonotype was detected a few times. The V gene is TRBV9, the J gene TRBJ1-2; 8 nucleotides align to TRBD1. Unmatched junction bases numbered 7, after V lost 2 bases and J lost 7 bases. This CDR3 is 14 amino acids long. Germline V gene sequence: CDR1 SGDLS, CDR2 YYNGEE. CDR3 protein: CASSVGQGDGGYTF. CDR3 in DNA: TGTGCCAGCAGCGTTGGACAGGGTGATGGTGGCTACACCTTC.

This clonotype showed up just a few times. The CDR3 loop is CANSEGDYGYTF. The CDR3 DNA sequence: TGTGCCAACTCGGAGGGGGATTATGGCTACACCTTC. The chain carries TRBV10-3 and TRBJ1-2, with D perhaps matching TRBD1 (6 bases). V lost 10 bases to trimming and J lost 5 bases, with 14 bases between them. The CDR3 length is 12 residues. From germline, CDR1 is ENHRY and CDR2 SYGVKD.

The chain carries TRBV7-9 and TRBJ1-2, with TRBD1 matching over 7 bases. The CDR3 is 13 amino acids. CDR1 and CDR2 from the germline V gene are SEHNR and FQNEAQ (reference sequence). Losses at the gene ends were 5 bases for V and 8 bases for J; bases not matched to a gene: 8. CDR3 residues: CASSPDRMNGYTF. The DNA of the CDR3 is TGTGCCAGCAGCCCGGACAGGATGAACGGCTACACCTTC.

The chain recombines TRBV29-1 with TRBJ2-3; 8 positions agree with TRBD2. With 6 bases clipped from V and 3 bases from J, the junction kept 11 bases outside the gene matches. Per the germline V gene, CDR1 is SQVTM and CDR2 is ANQGSEA. The CDR3 has 15 residues. CDR3 region: CSVSHRGGRTDTQYF. The CDR3 bases are TGCAGCGTCTCGCACCGGGGGGGCCGGACAGATACGCAGTATTTT.

V usage is TRBV4-2 and J usage is TRBJ2-3; TRBD1 matches 9 bases. After removal of 1 base from V and 6 bases from J, the junction contained 5 bases not matched to a gene. Looked up from germline, CDR1 is LGHNA and CDR2 is YNFKEQ. The CDR3 is 15 amino acids. CDR3 nucleotide sequence: TGTGCCAGCAGCCAAGTTTACAGGGGGCAGGATACGCAGTATTTT. Its protein is CASSQVYRGQDTQYF.

This sequence joins TRBV3-1 and TRBJ2-1, with 7 bases lining up with TRBD2. This CDR3 spans 15 amino acids. Per the germline V gene, CDR1 is LGHDT and CDR2 is YNNKEL (reference sequence). J gave up 0 bases and V 3 bases, and 2 bases lay outside the gene matches. This chain's CDR3 is CASSQGTNSYNEQFF. The CDR3 DNA reads as TGTGCCAGCAGCCAGGGGACTAACTCCTACAATGAGCAGTTCTTC.

This clonotype was counted only a few times. V and J are TRBV12-3 or TRBV12-4 and TRBJ2-3, with 7 bases that match TRBD1. V was pared by 4 bases and J by 6 bases, with 10 bases of the junction left unmatched. This CDR3 contains 15 residues. The CDR3 region has the DNA TGTGCCAGCAGTTCGACAGGGAGTAGCCCGGATACGCAGTATTTT. Its protein product is CASSSTGSSPDTQYF.

The J gene is TRBJ2-1, the V gene TRBV5-1; 8 bases match TRBD1. Germline V gene lookup returns CDR1 SGHRS and CDR2 YFSETQ. Germline trimming cut 0 bases from V and 3 bases from J; bases unmatched to any gene: 5. This CDR3 is built from 16 residues. The CDR3 DNA reads as TGCGCCAGCAGCTTGGAGGCAGGGGGCGGCTACAATGAGCAGTTCTTC. Its protein product is CASSLEAGGGYNEQFF.

The chain recombines TRBV5-1 with TRBJ2-1, with 8 bases fitting TRBD1. The V segment lost 3 bases and the J segment 8 bases; nucleotides outside the gene matches: 10. Germline V gene sequence: CDR1 SGHRS, CDR2 YFSETQ. This CDR3 is 15 amino acids long. CDR3 DNA: TGCGCCAGCAGCTCTCCGGGACAGGTCCTCGATGAGCAGTTCTTC. This codes for CASSSPGQVLDEQFF. The complete variable domain, with remaining parts taken from reference TRBV5-1 and TRBJ2-1, reads KAGVTQTPRYLIKTRGQQVTLSCSPISGHRSVSWYQQTPGQGLQFLFEYFSETQRNKGNFPGRFSGRQFSNSRSEMNVSTLELGDSALYLCASSSPGQVLDEQFFGPGTRLTVL.

The chain uses TRBV5-1 and TRBJ1-5; D uncertain. From germline, CDR1 is SGHRS and CDR2 YFSETQ. V was shortened by 0 bases and J by 7 bases, with 8 bases between the two germline ends. This CDR3 has 13 amino acids. Here the CDR3 DNA reads TGCGCCAGCAGCTTGGGGCCGGCCCAGCCCCAGCATTTT. Its translation: CASSLGPAQPQHF.

The chain employs TRBV25-1 and TRBJ2-1; D ambiguous. V gave up 0 bases and J gave up 3 bases, with 6 bases separating them. The CDR3 consists of 14 residues. The germline V gene has CDR1 MGHDK and CDR2 SYGVNS. The CDR3 loop is CASSEYRVYNEQFF. CDR3 nucleotides: TGTGCCAGCAGTGAATATAGGGTCTACAATGAGCAGTTCTTC.